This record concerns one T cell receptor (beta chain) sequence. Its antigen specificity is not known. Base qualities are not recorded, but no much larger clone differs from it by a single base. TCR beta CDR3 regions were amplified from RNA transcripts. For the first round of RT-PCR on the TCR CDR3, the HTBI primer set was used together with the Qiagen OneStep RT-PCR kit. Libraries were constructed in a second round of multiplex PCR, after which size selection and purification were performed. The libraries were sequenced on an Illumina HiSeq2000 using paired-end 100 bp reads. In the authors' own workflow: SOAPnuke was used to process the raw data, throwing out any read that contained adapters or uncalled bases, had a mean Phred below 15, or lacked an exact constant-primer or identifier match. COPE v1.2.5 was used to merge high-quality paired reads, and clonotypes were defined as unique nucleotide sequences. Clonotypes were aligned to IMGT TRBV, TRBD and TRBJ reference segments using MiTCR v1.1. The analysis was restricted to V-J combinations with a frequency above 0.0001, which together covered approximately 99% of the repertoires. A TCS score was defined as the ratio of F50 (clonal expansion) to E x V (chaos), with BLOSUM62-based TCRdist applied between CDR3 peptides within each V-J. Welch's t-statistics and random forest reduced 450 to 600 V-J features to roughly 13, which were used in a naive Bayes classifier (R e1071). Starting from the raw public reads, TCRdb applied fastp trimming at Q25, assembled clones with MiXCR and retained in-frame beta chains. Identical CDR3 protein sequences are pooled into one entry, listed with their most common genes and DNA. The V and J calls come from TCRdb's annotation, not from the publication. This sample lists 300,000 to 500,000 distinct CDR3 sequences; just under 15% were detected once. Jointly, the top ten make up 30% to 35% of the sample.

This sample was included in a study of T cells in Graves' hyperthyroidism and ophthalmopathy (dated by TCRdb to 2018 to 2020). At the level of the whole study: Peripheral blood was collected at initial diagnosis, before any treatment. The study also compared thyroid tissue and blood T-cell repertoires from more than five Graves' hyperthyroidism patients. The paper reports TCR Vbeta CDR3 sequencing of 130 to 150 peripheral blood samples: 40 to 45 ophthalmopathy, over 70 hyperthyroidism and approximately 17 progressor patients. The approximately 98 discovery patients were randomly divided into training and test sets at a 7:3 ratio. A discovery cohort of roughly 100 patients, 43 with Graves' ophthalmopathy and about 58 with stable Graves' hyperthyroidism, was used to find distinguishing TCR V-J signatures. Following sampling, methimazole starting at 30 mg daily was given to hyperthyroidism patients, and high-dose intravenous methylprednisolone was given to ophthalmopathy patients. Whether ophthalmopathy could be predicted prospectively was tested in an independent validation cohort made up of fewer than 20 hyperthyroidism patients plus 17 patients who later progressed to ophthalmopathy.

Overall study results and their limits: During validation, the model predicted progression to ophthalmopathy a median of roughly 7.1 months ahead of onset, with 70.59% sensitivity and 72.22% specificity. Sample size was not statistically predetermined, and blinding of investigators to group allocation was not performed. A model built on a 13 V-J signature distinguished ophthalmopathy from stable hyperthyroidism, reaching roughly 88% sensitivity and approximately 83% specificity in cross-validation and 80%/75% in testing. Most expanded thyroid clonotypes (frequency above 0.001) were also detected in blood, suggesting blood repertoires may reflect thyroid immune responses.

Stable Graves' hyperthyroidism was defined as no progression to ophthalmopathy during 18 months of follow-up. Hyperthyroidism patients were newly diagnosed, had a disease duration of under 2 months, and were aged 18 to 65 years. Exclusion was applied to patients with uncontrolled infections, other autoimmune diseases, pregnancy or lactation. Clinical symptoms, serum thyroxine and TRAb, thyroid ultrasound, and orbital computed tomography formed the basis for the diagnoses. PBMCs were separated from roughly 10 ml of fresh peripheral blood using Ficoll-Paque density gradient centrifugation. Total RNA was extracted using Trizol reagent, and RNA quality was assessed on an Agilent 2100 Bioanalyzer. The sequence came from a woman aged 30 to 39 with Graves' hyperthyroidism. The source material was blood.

The CDR3 protein: CSGLTEHREQYF. The DNA is as follows: TGCAGCGGCCTGACAGAGCACAGAGAGCAGTACTTC. The chain is made from TRBV29-1 and TRBJ2-7; the D gene is perhaps TRBD1, on 5 matching bases. Its CDR3 holds 12 amino acids, cysteine through phenylalanine. Only the CDR3 portion is preserved as DNA: 36 bases, with reading frame beginning at the first base. CDR1 SQVTM and CDR2 ANQGSEA are derived from the germline V gene. V loses 7 bases, J loses 7 bases, and the germline ends lie 17 bases apart.